The 29 T cell receptor beta chains reported below all come from one sample, sequenced in a study of Ad26.COV2.S vaccination and SARS-CoV-2 variants. The repertoire was sequenced with immunoSEQ multiplex PCR; TCRdb's copy has only in-frame clones and lacks some. Among about 400,000 clones, about 89% were seen once, and the ten largest hold 1.9%. The treatment is: approximately 18 received Ad26.COV2.S at low or high dose, single or two shots; 5 received placebo; per-sample allocation not given. Sampling took place 63 days after the first vaccine or placebo injection. This specimen was peripheral blood, taken in a trial of Ad26.COV2.S vaccine versus placebo. The source of these receptors is a person aged 18-65 years who received the Ad26.COV2.S COVID-19 vaccine or a placebo.

The chain combines TRBV12-3 or TRBV12-4 with TRBJ2-1; D might be TRBD1 (5 bases). This CDR3 comprises 12 residues. Trimming left V 1 base short and J 15 bases short, with 13 bases between. CDR3 region: CASSLVGTGPFF. The CDR3 DNA is TGTGCCAGCAGTTTAGTAGGAACAGGCCCGTTCTTC.

V is TRBV10-1 and J is TRBJ2-2; D is unclear. V lost 8 bases, J lost 3 bases, and 7 bases lay in between. The germline V gene has CDR1 WNHNN and CDR2 SYGVQD (reference sequence). The CDR3 is made up of 12 amino acids. CDR3 in DNA: TGCGCCAGCCCTCGGGACACCGGGGAGCTGTTTTTT. Its translation is CASPRDTGELFF.

The V gene is TRBV6-2 or TRBV6-3, the J gene TRBJ2-7, with D possibly being TRBD2 (5 bases). Trimming removed 1 base at V and 6 bases at J, with 13 bases between. The CDR3 extends over 14 amino acids. CDR1 and CDR2 (germline): MNHEY, SVGEGT. DNA for the CDR3: TGTGCCAGCAGTTACTTACTCCTAGGAGGCGAGCAGTACTTC. Amino acid sequence: CASSYLLLGGEQYF.

This chain connects TRBV19 to TRBJ2-5; 9 bases are a match to TRBD1. The CDR3 sequence is 18 residues long. With 7 bases clipped from V and 1 base from J, the junction kept 16 bases outside the gene matches. Germline V gene data show CDR1 as LNHDA and CDR2 as SQIVND (reference sequence). In nucleotides, the CDR3 is TGTGCCAGTACCCCCGGTGTAGGAGACAGGGGGGTCCAAGAGACCCAGTACTTC. Translated, it gives CASTPGVGDRGVQETQYF.

The chain links TRBV18 to TRBJ2-1, with 7 bases lining up with TRBD1. This CDR3 is 14 amino acids long. V dropped 5 bases and J dropped 8; count of bases not matched to a gene: 9. Per the germline V gene, CDR1 is KGHSH and CDR2 is LQKENI. CDR3 sequence (DNA): TGTGCCAGCTCATACAGGGGAAATGTGGATGAGCAGTTCTTC. As protein: CASSYRGNVDEQFF.

The CDR3 sequence is CASSPRYRGVTGELFF. The CDR3 DNA follows: TGTGCCAGCAGCCCAAGATACAGGGGGGTCACCGGGGAGCTGTTTTTT. This chain connects TRBV9 to TRBJ2-2; 8 bases line up with TRBD1. The CDR3 runs to 16 residues. The J segment lost 4 bases and the V segment lost 4 bases, leaving 9 bases of the junction unmatched. CDR1 is SGDLS and CDR2 is YYNGEE in the germline V gene.

The chain has TRBV5-1 and TRBJ2-7; D gene unclear. The V end lost 4 bases, the J end lost 3 bases, and 14 bases lay between the germline ends. The CDR3 runs 14 residues. The V gene's germline CDR1 is SGHRS and CDR2 YFSETQ. The CDR3 loop reads CASSLDDFIYEQYF. The CDR3 nucleotides read TGCGCCAGCAGCCTGGACGACTTTATCTACGAGCAGTACTTC.

The chain couples TRBV2 to TRBJ2-2, with TRBD2 as a possible D gene (5 bases). Germline V gene sequence: CDR1 SNHLY, CDR2 FYNNEI. CDR3 length: 15 residues. With 6 bases removed from V and 0 bases from J, the gap between germline ends came to 11 bases. DNA for the CDR3: TGTGCCAGCAGCCTCGGGGTAGCGAACACCGGGGAGCTGTTTTTT. Amino acids: CASSLGVANTGELFF.

The chain couples TRBV6-5 to TRBJ1-3, with D possibly matching TRBD1 (5 bases). The germline V gene has CDR1 MNHEY and CDR2 SVGAGI. V lost 4 bases to trimming and J lost 6 bases, with 19 bases between them. The CDR3 covers 16 residues. CDR3 in amino acids: CASSSHSTRDVNTIYF. The CDR3 DNA follows: TGTGCCAGCAGTTCTCACTCGACCAGGGACGTAAACACCATATATTTT.

This clone turned up a few times. The CDR3: CASSSGVTNEKLFF. The CDR3 region has the DNA TGTGCCAGCAGCTCAGGGGTAACTAATGAAAAACTGTTTTTT. V gene TRBV11-2 combines with J gene TRBJ1-4, with D perhaps TRBD1 (6 bases). Between the trimmed V and J ends, which lost 4 bases and 1 base, there was a span of 7 bases. Germline CDR1 and CDR2: SGHAT and FQNNGV. The CDR3 is 14 residues long.

V and J are TRBV27 and TRBJ1-6, with 8 bases aligning to TRBD1. The germline V gene has CDR1 MNHEY and CDR2 SMNVEV (reference sequence). Trimming cost V 5 bases and J 13 bases; bases outside gene matches: 16. There are 16 residues in the CDR3. In DNA, the CDR3 is TGTGCCAGCAGTCCGGCCTGGACAGGGCGCCCCCAGCCCCTCCACTTT. Translation gives CASSPAWTGRPQPLHF.

This chain uses TRBV29-1 with TRBJ1-2, with D perhaps TRBD1 (6 bases). Trimming cost V 5 bases and J 6 bases, with 13 bases left between them. The germline gives CDR1 SQVTM, CDR2 ANQGSEA. The CDR3 sequence is 12 residues long. The CDR3 sequence is CSVSQGSHGYTF. The CDR3 DNA is TGCAGCGTTTCACAGGGATCTCATGGCTACACCTTC.

This clone was counted between two and nine times. The rearrangement uses TRBV6-2 or TRBV6-3 and TRBJ1-2; D gene unclear. Per the germline V gene, CDR1 is MNHEY and CDR2 is SVGEGT. The CDR3 runs 12 residues. The V and J ends lost 4 bases and 8 bases respectively, with 11 bases between them. This CDR3 is CASSSDGFGYTF. The CDR3 DNA follows: TGTGCCAGCAGTTCCGACGGGTTCGGCTACACCTTC.

J is TRBJ1-6 and V is TRBV3-1 (or the pseudogene TRBV3-2); TRBD1 matches 7 bases. The J segment lost 10 bases and the V segment lost 0 bases, leaving 3 bases of the junction unmatched. This CDR3 contains 14 residues. Germline CDR1 and CDR2: LGHDT and YNNKEL (reference sequence). CDR3 sequence: CASSQDRGTSPLHF. The DNA for the CDR3 is TGTGCCAGCAGCCAAGACAGGGGGACCTCACCCCTCCACTTT.

This clone showed up just once. This chain uses TRBV9 with TRBJ2-2; 7 bases are a match to TRBD1. The CDR3 is made up of 15 amino acids. The V segment lost 2 bases and the J segment 7 bases; nucleotides outside the gene matches: 8. CDR1 SGDLS and CDR2 YYNGEE come from the germline V gene. CDR3: CASSVSQGVGGELFF. CDR3 nucleotide sequence: TGTGCCAGCAGCGTTTCTCAGGGGGTTGGCGGGGAGCTGTTTTTT.

The chain has TRBV7-9 and TRBJ2-7, with 7 bases fitting TRBD2. J gave up 1 base and V 0 bases, and 3 bases lay outside the gene matches. The CDR3 consists of 15 residues. Per germline, CDR1 SEHNR and CDR2 FQNEAQ (reference sequence). CDR3 sequence: CASSLAASGSYEQYF. CDR3 in DNA: TGTGCCAGCAGCTTAGCGGCTAGCGGATCCTACGAGCAGTACTTC. Together with reference TRBV7-9 and TRBJ2-7, the CDR3 gives the full variable domain: DTGVSQNPRHKITKRGQNVTFRCDPISEHNRLYWYRQTLGQGPEFLTYFQNEAQLEKSRLLSDRFSAERPKGSFSTLEIQRTEQGDSAMYLCASSLAASGSYEQYFGPGTRLTVT.

This rearrangement joins TRBV6-5 to TRBJ2-7; 8 bases are shared with TRBD1. V shed 4 bases, J shed 7 bases, and the junction held 6 bases outside the gene matches. The CDR3 has 13 residues. Per germline, CDR1 MNHEY and CDR2 SVGAGI. CDR3 bases: TGTGCCAGCAGTTCGGACAGGGCGGGGGAGCAGTACTTC. Translating it yields CASSSDRAGEQYF.

The V call is TRBV10-2, the J call TRBJ2-2; D not certain. The CDR3 is made up of 12 amino acids. The germline CDR1 and CDR2 sequences are WSHSY and SAAADI. V was pared by 5 bases and J by 6 bases, with 7 bases between. The CDR3 DNA follows: TGCGCCAGCAGTTTATGGGCCGGGGAGCTGTTTTTT. This codes for CASSLWAGELFF.

The CDR3 nucleotides read TGTGCCTGGAGAATTACGGGAGGGCTAGGGACCCAGTACTTC. This codes for CAWRITGGLGTQYF. The rearrangement links TRBV30 to TRBJ2-5, with 8 bases matching TRBD2. After removal of 3 bases from V and 7 bases from J, the junction contained 10 bases not matched to a gene. CDR3 length: 14 amino acids. Germline-derived CDR1 and CDR2 are GTSNPN and SVGIG (reference sequence).

This chain links TRBV28 with TRBJ2-7; 13 positions match TRBD2. The CDR3 length is 15 residues. J lost 6 bases, V lost 6 bases, and 8 bases had no gene match. CDR1 MDHEN and CDR2 SYDVKM come from the germline V gene. CDR3 sequence reads: CASSRGLAGAVEQYF. CDR3 nucleotide sequence: TGTGCCAGCAGCCGTGGACTAGCGGGGGCCGTCGAGCAGTACTTC.

Here the CDR3 DNA reads TGTGCCATCAGTGGGTTCCGGGACAGGGAGTTTGGCCACGAGCAGTACTTC. Encoded protein: CAISGFRDREFGHEQYF. This chain links TRBV10-3 with TRBJ2-7; 9 bases map to TRBD1. Trimming at V came to 4 bases and at J to 5 bases, leaving 15 bases not matched to a gene. This CDR3 region has 17 residues. Germline loops: CDR1 ENHRY, CDR2 SYGVKD.

Only a few counts were recorded for this clone. The chain couples TRBV28 to TRBJ2-7; 13 positions match TRBD2. Germline CDR1 is MDHEN and CDR2 is SYDVKM. This CDR3 spans 16 amino acids. The V segment lost 7 bases and the J segment 2 bases; nucleotides outside the gene matches: 8. In nucleotides, the CDR3 is TGTGCCAGCACCCAGAACGGACTAGCGGGAGCCTACGAGCAGTACTTC. Translation gives CASTQNGLAGAYEQYF.

The rearrangement uses TRBV18 and TRBJ2-5, with a weak D call TRBD2 (6 bases). The V gene lost 1 base and the J gene lost 3 bases, with 18 bases spanning the gap. CDR3 size: 17 residues. Germline V gene lookup returns CDR1 KGHSH and CDR2 LQKENI. CDR3 coding DNA: TGTGCCAGCTCACCACAGGGGAGGTATGTCGAAGAAGAGACCCAGTACTTC. It encodes CASSPQGRYVEEETQYF.

Points on this clone: The identical CDR3 is also encoded by other nucleotide sequences in the sample. The chain recombines TRBV10-1 with TRBJ2-1; D gene unclear. The germline V gene encodes CDR1 WNHNN and CDR2 SYGVQD (reference sequence). CDR3 size: 13 residues. Deletions cut 6 bases from V and 0 bases from J, with 6 bases between. CDR3 sequence reads: CASSKSSYNEQFF. DNA for the CDR3: TGCGCCAGCAGCAAGAGCTCCTACAATGAGCAGTTCTTC.

This clone was observed once. This specimen includes other DNA sequences encoding the same CDR3. This sequence joins TRBV19 and TRBJ1-5; TRBD1 aligns across 8 bases. Germline V gene sequence: CDR1 LNHDA, CDR2 SQIVND (reference sequence). V lost 7 bases, J lost 1 base, and 6 bases stayed unmatched. This CDR3 contains 15 residues. The CDR3 sequence is CASTRTGTSNQPQHF. The CDR3 DNA reads TGTGCCAGTACTAGGACAGGGACGAGCAATCAGCCCCAGCATTTT.

Note on this clone: The junction and the germline gene differ at one end; a read error may be behind it. The chain uses TRBV3-1 (or the pseudogene TRBV3-2) and TRBJ1-1; no definite D call. CDR3 length: 13 residues. In germline, CDR1 is LGHDT, CDR2 YNNKEL (reference sequence). The CDR3 reads CASSQDGLDRLSF. For the CDR3, the DNA is TGTGCCAGCAGCCAAGACGGGCTAGATAGGCTTTCTTTT.

The chain is built from TRBV28 and TRBJ1-1, with 8 bases matching TRBD1. Germline V gene data show CDR1 as MDHEN and CDR2 as SYDVKM. V shed 6 bases, J shed 3 bases, and the junction held 6 bases outside the gene matches. This CDR3 has 14 residues. CDR3 DNA: TGTGCCAGCAGGAGACAGGGGACATACACTGAAGCTTTCTTT. It yields the protein CASRRQGTYTEAFF. Supplemented by reference TRBV28 and TRBJ1-1, the full variable domain reads DVKVTQSSRYLVKRTGEKVFLECVQDMDHENMFWYRQDPGLGLRLIYFSYDVKMKEKGDIPEGYSVSREKKERFSLILESASTNQTSMYLCASRRQGTYTEAFFGQGTRLTVV.

The chain combines TRBV5-1 with TRBJ2-1; tentatively, D is TRBD2 (5 bases). Per germline, CDR1 SGHRS and CDR2 YFSETQ. The CDR3 is 15 residues long. Trimming removed 0 bases at V and 2 bases at J, with 9 bases between. The CDR3 DNA reads as TGCGCCAGCAGCTTGGGGGGAGTCCCCTACAATGAGCAGTTCTTC. Its protein is CASSLGGVPYNEQFF.

This chain uses TRBV5-4 with TRBJ2-2, with TRBD2 matching over 15 bases. The CDR3 extends over 16 amino acids. Germline CDR1 is SGHNT and CDR2 is YYREEE (reference sequence). V shed 4 bases, J shed 6 bases, and the junction held 4 bases outside the gene matches. CDR3 in DNA: TGTGCCAGCAGCCCGGGACTAGCGGGAGGAGCCGGGGAGCTGTTTTTT. Protein sequence: CASSPGLAGGAGELFF.